This T cell receptor beta chain was captured by sequencing in a study of identical twins. This clonotype was detected many times. Its antigen is currently unknown. Germline values: CDR1 SGHAT, CDR2 FQNNGV. CDR3 size: 12 residues. Trimming cost V 4 bases and J 11 bases, with 12 bases left between them. TCRdb passed the 5' RACE reads through MiXCR, listing each CDR3 protein once. This table holds about 240,000 distinct CDR3 sequences, approximately 12% found once. Study observations and caveats: The study drew conclusions from cross-sectional statistical analysis, not from following the same donors. Invariant MAIT and iNKT cells may have partly biased zero-insertion analyses. Abundant beta clonotypes from cord blood bore fewer insertions; memory repertoires lacked this pattern.

These same records also appear under a second study, on yellow fever vaccine responses in identical twins.

The V and J genes are TRBV11-2 and TRBJ2-1; D unresolved. Sequences were obtained from memory (CD45RO+) T cells sorted from blood. The receptor was isolated from a woman between 18 and 29 years old in good health. The CDR3 nucleotides are TGTGCCAGCAGCTCCCGTTCGGCCAAGCAGTTCTTC. Translation: CASSSRSAKQFF.